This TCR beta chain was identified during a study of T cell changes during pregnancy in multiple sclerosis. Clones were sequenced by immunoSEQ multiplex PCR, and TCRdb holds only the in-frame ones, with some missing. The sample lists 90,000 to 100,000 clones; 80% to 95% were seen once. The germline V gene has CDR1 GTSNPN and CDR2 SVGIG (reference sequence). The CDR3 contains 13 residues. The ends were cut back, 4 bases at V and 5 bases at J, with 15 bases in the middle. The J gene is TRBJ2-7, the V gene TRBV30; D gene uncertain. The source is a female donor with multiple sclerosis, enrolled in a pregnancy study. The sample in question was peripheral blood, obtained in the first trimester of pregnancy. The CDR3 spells CAWIQPHKHEQYF. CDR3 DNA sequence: TGTGCCTGGATCCAACCCCACAAACACGAGCAGTACTTC.